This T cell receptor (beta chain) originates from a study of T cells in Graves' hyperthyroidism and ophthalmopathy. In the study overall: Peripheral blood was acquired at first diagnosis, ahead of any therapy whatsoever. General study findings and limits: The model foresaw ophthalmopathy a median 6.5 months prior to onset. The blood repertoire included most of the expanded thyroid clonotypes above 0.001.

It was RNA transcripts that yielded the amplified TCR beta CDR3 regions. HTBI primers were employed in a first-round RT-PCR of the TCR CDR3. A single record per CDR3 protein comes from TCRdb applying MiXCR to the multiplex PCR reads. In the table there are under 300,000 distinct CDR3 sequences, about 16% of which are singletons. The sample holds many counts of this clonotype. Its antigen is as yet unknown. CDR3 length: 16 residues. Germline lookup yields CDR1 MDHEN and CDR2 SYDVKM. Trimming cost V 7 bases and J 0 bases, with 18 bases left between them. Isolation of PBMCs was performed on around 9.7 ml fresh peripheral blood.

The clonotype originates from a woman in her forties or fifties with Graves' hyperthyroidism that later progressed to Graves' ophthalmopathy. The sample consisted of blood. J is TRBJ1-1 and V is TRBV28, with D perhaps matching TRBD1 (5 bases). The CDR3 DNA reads TGTGCCAGCACCACTTACCCGGGGGGACTGAACACTGAAGCTTTCTTT. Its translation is CASTTYPGGLNTEAFF. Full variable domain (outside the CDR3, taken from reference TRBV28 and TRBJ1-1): DVKVTQSSRYLVKRTGEKVFLECVQDMDHENMFWYRQDPGLGLRLIYFSYDVKMKEKGDIPEGYSVSREKKERFSLILESASTNQTSMYLCASTTYPGGLNTEAFFGQGTRLTVV.